A few counts support the clone carrying this TCR beta chain. No antigen is known for it. These data belong to a study of CD8 T cells in ankylosing spondylitis. General study results and limits: Ankylosing spondylitis blood appeared to carry a characteristic TCR beta motif of several highly homologous variants.

CDR3 length: 13 amino acids. Trimming took 4 bases from V and 1 from J, leaving 7 bases between them. Germline V gene sequence: CDR1 ENHRY, CDR2 SYGVKD. MiXCR, run by TCRdb on the 5' RACE reads, gives a single entry per CDR3 protein. The sample yields about 390,000 distinct CDR3 sequences, under 25% seen once. Sequencing input: blood, either unsorted or a sorted T cell fraction (not recorded which). The genes are TRBV10-3 and TRBJ1-1; weak D call: TRBD1 (5 bases). This receptor was obtained from a male donor with ankylosing spondylitis. The CDR3 spells CAISGTQNTEAFF. CDR3 DNA sequence: TGTGCCATCAGTGGGACACAGAACACTGAAGCTTTCTTT.